These T cell receptor beta chains were read from a single sample in a study of CD8 T cells in ankylosing spondylitis. In TCRdb, the 5' RACE reads were re-called with MiXCR into one record per CDR3 protein. The sample lists some 200,000 distinct CDR3 sequences; roughly 25% were seen once. The sequencing sample was made of blood, either unsorted or a sorted T cell fraction (not recorded which). The receptor source for this set is a male donor with ankylosing spondylitis or in good health (not recorded which). Both conserved end residues are part of each CDR3. The order of the fields is J gene, V gene, D gene, clone size, CDR3 DNA, CDR3 protein. D genes are given only for firm matches. A row's size may be missing; if present it is once, few, many or a size class.

j_call: TRBJ1-2; v_call: TRBV29-1; d_call: TRBD1; clone_size: many; cdr3_nt: TGCAGCGTTGTGGGACAGGGGAATGGCTACACCTTC; cdr3_aa: CSVVGQGNGYTF
j_call: TRBJ2-3; v_call: TRBV4-1; d_call: -; clone_size: -; cdr3_nt: TGCGCCAGCGAACGTGGGGACTTTCCAGATACGCAGTATTTT; cdr3_aa: CASERGDFPDTQYF
j_call: TRBJ2-7; v_call: TRBV6-5; d_call: -; clone_size: -; cdr3_nt: TGTGCCAGCAGTTACGTGGGAAAGCAGTACTTC; cdr3_aa: CASSYVGKQYF
j_call: TRBJ1-3; v_call: TRBV20-1; d_call: -; clone_size: many; cdr3_nt: TGCAGTGCTAGAGATAGTACGAGGGGCACTGGAAACACCATATATTTT; cdr3_aa: CSARDSTRGTGNTIYF
j_call: TRBJ2-7; v_call: TRBV5-1; d_call: TRBD2; clone_size: -; cdr3_nt: TGCGCCAGCAGCTTGGAGGCTAGCGGGAACTACGAGCAGTACTTC; cdr3_aa: CASSLEASGNYEQYF
j_call: TRBJ1-4; v_call: TRBV4-2; d_call: -; clone_size: once; cdr3_nt: TGTGCCAGCAGCCGAGACAGACGAAATGAAAAACTGTTTTTT; cdr3_aa: CASSRDRRNEKLFF
j_call: TRBJ2-7; v_call: TRBV9; d_call: -; clone_size: -; cdr3_nt: TGTGCCAGCAGCCCCCAAGGACGGGGCTACGAGCAGTACTTC; cdr3_aa: CASSPQGRGYEQYF
j_call: TRBJ2-3; v_call: TRBV7-8; d_call: -; clone_size: many; cdr3_nt: TGTGCCAGCAGCTGGGACAGCACAGATACGCAGTATTTT; cdr3_aa: CASSWDSTDTQYF
j_call: TRBJ2-2; v_call: TRBV5-1; d_call: -; clone_size: many; cdr3_nt: TGCGCCAGCAGCTTGATACAGGGTTCCGGCACCGGGGAGCTGTTTTTT; cdr3_aa: CASSLIQGSGTGELFF
j_call: TRBJ1-1; v_call: TRBV29-1; d_call: -; clone_size: many; cdr3_nt: TGCAGCGTTGAAAGGGCGGGGGTGAACACTGAAGCTTTCTTT; cdr3_aa: CSVERAGVNTEAFF
j_call: TRBJ2-5; v_call: TRBV27; d_call: TRBD1; clone_size: many; cdr3_nt: TGTGCCAGCAGTAAAAGGGACAGGGGGATCGGAGAGACCCAGTACTTC; cdr3_aa: CASSKRDRGIGETQYF
j_call: TRBJ2-1; v_call: TRBV18; d_call: -; clone_size: -; cdr3_nt: TGTGCCAGCTCACCAGGGGCCCCATGGGAGCAGTTCTTC; cdr3_aa: CASSPGAPWEQFF
j_call: TRBJ2-1; v_call: TRBV6-5; d_call: -; clone_size: -; cdr3_nt: TGTGCCAGCAGTTACGGTCTAGTGGAGGGTGAGCAGTTCTTC; cdr3_aa: CASSYGLVEGEQFF
j_call: TRBJ2-1; v_call: TRBV18; d_call: TRBD1; clone_size: many; cdr3_nt: TGTGCCAGCTCACCACCGGAGACAGGGGAGGATGGTGAGCAGTTCTTC; cdr3_aa: CASSPPETGEDGEQFF